This TCR beta chain was identified in a study of blood T cell repertoires in COVID-19. The CDR3 contains 13 residues. The V gene's germline CDR1 is SGHAT and CDR2 FQNNGV. The germline V and J ends were trimmed by 0 bases and 8 bases, with 8 bases remaining between them. As handled by the study authors: Reference gene primer amplification gave estimated nucleated cell counts. Assay: immunoSEQ multiplex PCR; the TCRdb copy retains only in-frame clones and omits some. The V and J calls and the clone size are those of that table, but D and trimming were determined from the DNA. Of more than 95,000 clones listed, 70% to 90% are singletons.

This sequence originates from a man between 45 and 60 years old in a cohort sampled during active COVID-19. The rearrangement links TRBV11-2 to TRBJ2-1; D remains unclear. Sample: peripheral blood. CDR3 in DNA: TGTGCCAGCAGCTTAGATCTGGGCGATGAGCAGTTCTTC. Its protein is CASSLDLGDEQFF.